This paragraph reports one T cell receptor (beta chain). The data were taken from a study of blood T cell repertoires in COVID-19. Background on the study: T cells, B-cell-depleted T cells, or PBMCs supplied cDNA or gDNA.

Authors' processing steps: For nucleated cells, counts were estimated from reference gene primer amplification. Clones were read by immunoSEQ multiplex PCR, and TCRdb kept only the in-frame ones, dropping some. The DNA was the basis for D and trimming; V, J and clone size are from that table. The data show tens of thousands of clones, with roughly 87% seen just once and approximately 0.49% held by the top ten. Followed over time, Seattle patients had been enrolled while infection was active. Germline loops: CDR1 GTSNPN, CDR2 SVGIG (reference sequence). Unmatched junction bases numbered 11, after V lost 0 bases and J lost 1 base. The CDR3 length is 17 residues.

The chain couples TRBV30 to TRBJ2-7; 8 bases agree with TRBD1. This sequence originates from a man in his fifties with COVID-19, enrolled during active disease. Material: peripheral blood. The CDR3 DNA follows: TGTGCCTGGAGTGTATCAATGCCGGGACAGGTTTCCTACGAGCAGTACTTC. It yields the protein CAWSVSMPGQVSYEQYF.